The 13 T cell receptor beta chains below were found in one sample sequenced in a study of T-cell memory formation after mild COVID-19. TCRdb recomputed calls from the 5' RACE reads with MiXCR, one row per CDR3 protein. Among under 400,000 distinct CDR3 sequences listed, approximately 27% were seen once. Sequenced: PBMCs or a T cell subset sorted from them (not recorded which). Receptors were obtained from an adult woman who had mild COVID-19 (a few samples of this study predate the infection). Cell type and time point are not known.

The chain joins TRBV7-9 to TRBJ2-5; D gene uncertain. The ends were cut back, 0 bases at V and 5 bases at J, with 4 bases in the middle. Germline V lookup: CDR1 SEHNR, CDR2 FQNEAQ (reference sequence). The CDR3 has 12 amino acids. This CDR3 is CASSLAVETQYF. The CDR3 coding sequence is TGTGCCAGCAGCTTAGCGGTGGAGACCCAGTACTTC.

As DNA, the CDR3 is TGCGCCAGCAGCCAACGGACAGGGACTGGCAATCAGCCCCAGCATTTT. Its protein product is CASSQRTGTGNQPQHF. This sequence joins TRBV4-1 and TRBJ1-5; TRBD1 aligns across 8 bases. The germline V gene encodes CDR1 MGHRA and CDR2 YSYEKL. The CDR3 runs to 16 residues. Unmatched junction bases numbered 5, after V lost 2 bases and J lost 2 bases.

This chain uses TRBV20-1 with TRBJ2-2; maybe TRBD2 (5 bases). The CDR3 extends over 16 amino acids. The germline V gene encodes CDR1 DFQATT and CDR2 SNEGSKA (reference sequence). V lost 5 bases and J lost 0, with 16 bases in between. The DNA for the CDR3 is TGCAGTGCTGGAGCCATTACGCGGGCGAACACCGGGGAGCTGTTTTTT. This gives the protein CSAGAITRANTGELFF.

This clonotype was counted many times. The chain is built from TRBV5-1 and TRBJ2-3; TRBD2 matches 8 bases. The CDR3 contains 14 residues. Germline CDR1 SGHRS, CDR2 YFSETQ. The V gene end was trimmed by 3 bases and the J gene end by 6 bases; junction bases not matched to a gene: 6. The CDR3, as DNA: TGCGCCAGCAGCTCTGGACTAGCCGGGGATACGCAGTATTTT. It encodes CASSSGLAGDTQYF.

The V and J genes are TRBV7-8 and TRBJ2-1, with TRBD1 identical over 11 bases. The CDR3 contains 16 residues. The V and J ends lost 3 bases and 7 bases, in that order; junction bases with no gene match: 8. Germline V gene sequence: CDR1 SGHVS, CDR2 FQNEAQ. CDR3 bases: TGTGCCAGCAGCTTGGGGTCGGACAGGGGGCGGAATGAGCAGTTCTTC. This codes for CASSLGSDRGRNEQFF.

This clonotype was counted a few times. The CDR3 spells CAISDRLAGYEQYF. The CDR3 DNA reads as TGTGCCATCAGTGATCGACTAGCGGGCTACGAGCAGTACTTC. The V and J genes are TRBV10-3 and TRBJ2-7; 10 bases match TRBD2. Germline values: CDR1 ENHRY, CDR2 SYGVKD. There are 14 residues in the CDR3. V shed 3 bases and J 3 bases; nucleotides not matched to a gene: 2.

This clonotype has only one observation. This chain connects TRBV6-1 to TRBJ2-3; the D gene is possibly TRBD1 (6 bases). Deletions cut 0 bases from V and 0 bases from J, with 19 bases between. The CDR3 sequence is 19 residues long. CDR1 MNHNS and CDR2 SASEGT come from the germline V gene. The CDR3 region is CASSEAPPSDRLSTDTQYF. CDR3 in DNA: TGTGCCAGCAGTGAAGCGCCCCCGTCTGACAGGCTCAGCACAGATACGCAGTATTTT.

The CDR3 is CASRPTGQGIRSPLHF. The CDR3 DNA is TGTGCCAGCAGGCCTACCGGACAGGGTATTAGGTCACCCCTCCACTTT. This sequence joins TRBV6-5 and TRBJ1-6, with 8 bases lining up with TRBD1. Germline V gives CDR1 MNHEY, CDR2 SVGAGI. Trimming took 6 bases from V and 10 from J; bases not matched to a gene: 14. The CDR3 totals 16 residues.

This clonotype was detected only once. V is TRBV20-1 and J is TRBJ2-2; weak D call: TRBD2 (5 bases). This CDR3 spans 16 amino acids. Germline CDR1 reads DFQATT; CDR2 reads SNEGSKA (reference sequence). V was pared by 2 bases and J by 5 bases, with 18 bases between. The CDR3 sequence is CSARPPGSSGTGELFF. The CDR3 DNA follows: TGCAGTGCTAGACCACCGGGGAGTTCCGGGACCGGGGAGCTGTTTTTT.

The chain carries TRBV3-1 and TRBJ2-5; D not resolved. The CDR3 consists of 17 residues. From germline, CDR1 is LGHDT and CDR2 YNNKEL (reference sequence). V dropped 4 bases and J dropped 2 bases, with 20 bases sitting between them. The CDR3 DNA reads TGTGCCAGCAGCCGTGGGTCTGGCAGTCACCTTCAAGAGACCCAGTACTTC. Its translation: CASSRGSGSHLQETQYF.

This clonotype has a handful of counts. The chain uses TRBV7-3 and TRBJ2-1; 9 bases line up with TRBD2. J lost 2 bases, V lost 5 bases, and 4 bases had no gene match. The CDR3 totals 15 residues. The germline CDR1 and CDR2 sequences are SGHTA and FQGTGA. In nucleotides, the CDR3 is TGTGCCAGCAGCATGGGCGGGGGGGCCTACAATGAGCAGTTCTTC. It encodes CASSMGGGAYNEQFF. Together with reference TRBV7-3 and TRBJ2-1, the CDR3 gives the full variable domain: GAGVSQTPSNKVTEKGKYVELRCDPISGHTALYWYRQSLGQGPEFLIYFQGTGAADDSGLPNDRFFAVRPEGSVSTLKIQRTERGDSAVYLCASSMGGGAYNEQFFGPGTRLTVL.

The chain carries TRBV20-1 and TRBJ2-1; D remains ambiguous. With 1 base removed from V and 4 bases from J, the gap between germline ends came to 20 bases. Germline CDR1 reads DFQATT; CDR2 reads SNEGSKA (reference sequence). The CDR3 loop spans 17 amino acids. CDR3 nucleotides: TGCAGTGCTAGAGCCCGTGGTGGCCCTGGCTCTTACAATGAGCAGTTCTTC. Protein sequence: CSARARGGPGSYNEQFF.

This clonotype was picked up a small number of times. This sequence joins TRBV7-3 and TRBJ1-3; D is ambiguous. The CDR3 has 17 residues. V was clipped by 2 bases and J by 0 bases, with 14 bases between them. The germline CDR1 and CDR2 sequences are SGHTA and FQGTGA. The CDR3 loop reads CASSLYLEAGSGNTIYF. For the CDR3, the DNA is TGTGCCAGCAGCTTATATCTGGAGGCAGGCTCTGGAAACACCATATATTTT.